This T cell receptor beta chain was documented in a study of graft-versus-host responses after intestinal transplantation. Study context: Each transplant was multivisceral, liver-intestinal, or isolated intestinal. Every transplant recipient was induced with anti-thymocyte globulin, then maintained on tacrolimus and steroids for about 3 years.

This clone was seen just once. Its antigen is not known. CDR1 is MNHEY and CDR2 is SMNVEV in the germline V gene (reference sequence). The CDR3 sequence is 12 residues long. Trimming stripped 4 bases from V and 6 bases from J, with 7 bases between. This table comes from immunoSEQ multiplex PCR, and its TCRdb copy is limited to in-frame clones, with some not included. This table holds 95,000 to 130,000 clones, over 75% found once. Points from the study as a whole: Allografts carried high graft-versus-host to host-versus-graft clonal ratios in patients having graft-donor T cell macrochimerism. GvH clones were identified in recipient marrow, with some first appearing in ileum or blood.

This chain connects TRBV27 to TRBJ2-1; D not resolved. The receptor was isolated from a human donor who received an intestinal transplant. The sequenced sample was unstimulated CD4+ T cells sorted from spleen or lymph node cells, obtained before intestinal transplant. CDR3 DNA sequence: TGTGCCAGCAGTTCCATCCCCAATGAGCAGTTCTTC. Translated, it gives CASSSIPNEQFF.